The clone carrying this T cell receptor beta chain was counted a few times. In the original workflow: Amplification of reference gene primers provided the estimated nucleated cell counts. Generated by immunoSEQ multiplex PCR, the TCRdb table keeps only in-frame clones and is missing some. The V and J calls and clone size come from that table; D and trimming were worked out from the DNA. The sample yields roughly 85,000 clones, around 74% seen once. This record belongs to a study of blood T cell repertoires in COVID-19. Across the whole study: T cells, B-cell-depleted T cells, or PBMCs supplied cDNA or gDNA.

The CDR3 is 16 residues long. The trim removed 0 bases at V and 2 bases at J, leaving 5 bases unmatched. CDR1 is SGDLS and CDR2 is YYNGEE in the germline V gene. The clonotype originates from a human donor in a cohort sampled during active COVID-19. This rearrangement joins TRBV9 to TRBJ2-1, with 7 bases aligning to TRBD2. The sequencing sample was made of peripheral blood. The CDR3 DNA reads as TGTGCCAGCAGCGTAGACCCTAGCGGAACCTACAATGAGCAGTTCTTC. Amino acids: CASSVDPSGTYNEQFF.